The clone carrying this TCR beta chain was found many times. Its antigen is undetermined. RNA transcripts served as the template for amplifying TCR beta CDR3 regions. First-round RT-PCR targeting the TCR CDR3 was performed with the HTBI primer set. TCRdb re-derived calls from the multiplex PCR reads in MiXCR, one entry per CDR3 protein. This sample has about 740,000 distinct CDR3 sequences; 13% to 15% occur once, and the top ten carry roughly 10%. Trimming left V 7 bases short and J 4 bases short, with 10 bases between. This CDR3 has 12 amino acids. CDR1 and CDR2 from the germline V gene are SNHLY and FYNNEI. The data were obtained in a study of T cells in Graves' hyperthyroidism and ophthalmopathy. Study-wide findings and caveats: Researchers found most expanded thyroid clonotypes above 0.001 in blood as well. The model's output predicted ophthalmopathy at a median of roughly 6.9 months prior to onset.

Any patient presenting with uncontrolled infection, other autoimmune disease, pregnancy or lactation was left out. Used for diagnoses were clinical symptoms, serum thyroxine and TRAb, thyroid ultrasound and orbital computed tomography. The sequencing input was blood. The clonotype originates from a woman under 30 with Graves' hyperthyroidism. This chain connects TRBV2 to TRBJ1-2; D gene uncertain. The CDR3 sequence is CASNPGAYGYTF. The CDR3 DNA follows: TGTGCCAGCAACCCGGGAGCCTATGGCTACACCTTC.